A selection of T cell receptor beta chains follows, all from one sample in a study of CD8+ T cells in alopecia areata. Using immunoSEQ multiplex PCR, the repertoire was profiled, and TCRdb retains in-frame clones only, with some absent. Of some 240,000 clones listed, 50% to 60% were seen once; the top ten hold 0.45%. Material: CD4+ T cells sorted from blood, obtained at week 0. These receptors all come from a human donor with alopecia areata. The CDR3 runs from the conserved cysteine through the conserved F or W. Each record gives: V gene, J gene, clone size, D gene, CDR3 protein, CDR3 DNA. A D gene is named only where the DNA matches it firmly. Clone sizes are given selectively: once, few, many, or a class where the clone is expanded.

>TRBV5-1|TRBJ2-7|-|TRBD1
CASSWTGGGFGEQYF
TGCGCCAGCAGCTGGACAGGGGGCGGCTTTGGCGAGCAGTACTTC
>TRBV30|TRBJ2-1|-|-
CAWMGARVEGGDSYNEQFF
TGTGCCTGGATGGGGGCAAGAGTAGAGGGCGGGGATTCCTACAATGAGCAGTTCTTC
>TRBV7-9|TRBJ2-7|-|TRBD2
CASSLSSGAINYEQYF
TGTGCCAGCAGCTTATCCAGCGGGGCCATAAACTACGAGCAGTACTTC
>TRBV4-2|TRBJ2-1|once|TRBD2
CASSRGLVGNEQFF
TGTGCCAGCAGCCGTGGACTAGTCGGCAATGAGCAGTTCTTC
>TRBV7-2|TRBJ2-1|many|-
CASSPRTDYNEQFF
TGTGCCAGCAGCCCTAGGACGGACTACAATGAGCAGTTCTTC
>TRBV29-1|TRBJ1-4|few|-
CSVSTGGEKLFF
TGCAGCGTTTCAACAGGAGGGGAAAAACTGTTTTTT
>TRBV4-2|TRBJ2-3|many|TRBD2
CASSQASGAGSDTQYF
TGTGCCAGCAGCCAAGCTAGCGGGGCGGGGTCAGATACGCAGTATTTT
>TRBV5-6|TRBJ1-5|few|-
CASSFKVKRNQPQHF
TGTGCCAGCAGCTTTAAAGTTAAACGCAATCAGCCCCAGCATTTT
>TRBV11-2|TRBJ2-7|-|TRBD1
CASSSAGTVWGQDEQYF
TGTGCCAGCAGCTCGGCCGGGACAGTCTGGGGGCAGGACGAGCAGTACTTC
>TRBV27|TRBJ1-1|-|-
CASSFSVNGDTEAFF
TGTGCCAGCAGTTTTTCGGTGAACGGGGACACTGAAGCTTTCTTT
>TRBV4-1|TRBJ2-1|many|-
CASSQVDLGLSYNEQFF
TGCGCCAGCAGCCAAGTCGACCTAGGGTTATCCTACAATGAGCAGTTCTTC
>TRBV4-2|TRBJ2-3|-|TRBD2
CASSHPGGSGRLGTQYF
TGTGCCAGCAGCCATCCCGGGGGTAGCGGGAGATTGGGTACGCAGTATTTT
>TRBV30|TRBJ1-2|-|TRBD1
CAWTPTGTGGISF
TGTGCCTGGACCCCAACCGGGACAGGGGGTATCTCCTTC
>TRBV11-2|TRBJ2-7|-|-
CASSFDYTYEQYF
TGTGCCAGCAGCTTCGATTATACCTACGAGCAGTACTTC
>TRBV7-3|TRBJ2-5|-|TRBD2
CASSFRREGTQYF
TGTGCCAGCAGCTTCAGGCGGGAGGGGACCCAGTACTTC
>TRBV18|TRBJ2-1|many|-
CASSPHANEQFF
TGTGCCAGCTCACCTCACGCTAATGAGCAGTTCTTC
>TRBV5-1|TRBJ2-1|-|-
CASSLRGGGEQFF
TGCGCCAGCAGCTTGCGAGGGGGAGGTGAGCAGTTCTTC
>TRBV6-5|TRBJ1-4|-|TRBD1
CASSATGSGAEKLFF
TGTGCCAGCAGCGCGACAGGGTCCGGGGCTGAAAAACTGTTTTTT
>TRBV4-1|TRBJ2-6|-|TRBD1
CASSRFRRGTGLSGANVLTF
TGCGCCAGCAGCCGCTTTAGGAGGGGGACAGGGTTGTCTGGGGCCAACGTCCTGACTTTC
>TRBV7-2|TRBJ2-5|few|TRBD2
CASSPKSGGGWTQYF
TGTGCCAGCAGCCCGAAGAGCGGGGGGGGGTGGACCCAGTACTTC
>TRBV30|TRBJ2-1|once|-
CAWSKNEQFF
TGTGCCTGGAGTAAGAATGAGCAGTTCTTC
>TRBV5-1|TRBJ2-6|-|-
CASSLAGSSGANVLTF
TGCGCCAGCAGCTTGGCGGGCAGCTCTGGGGCCAACGTCCTGACTTTC
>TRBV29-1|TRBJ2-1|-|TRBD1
CSLGQGSYNEQFF
TGCAGCTTGGGACAGGGTTCCTACAATGAGCAGTTCTTC
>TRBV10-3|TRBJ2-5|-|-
CASQSGYQETQYF
TGTGCCAGTCAATCAGGGTACCAAGAGACCCAGTACTTC
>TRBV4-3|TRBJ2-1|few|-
CASSPRPASDYNEQFF
TGCGCCAGCAGCCCCCGGCCGGCTAGCGACTACAATGAGCAGTTCTTC
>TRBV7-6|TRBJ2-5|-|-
CASRPGPGPTAETQYF
TGTGCCAGCAGGCCAGGGCCCGGGCCCACTGCAGAGACCCAGTACTTC